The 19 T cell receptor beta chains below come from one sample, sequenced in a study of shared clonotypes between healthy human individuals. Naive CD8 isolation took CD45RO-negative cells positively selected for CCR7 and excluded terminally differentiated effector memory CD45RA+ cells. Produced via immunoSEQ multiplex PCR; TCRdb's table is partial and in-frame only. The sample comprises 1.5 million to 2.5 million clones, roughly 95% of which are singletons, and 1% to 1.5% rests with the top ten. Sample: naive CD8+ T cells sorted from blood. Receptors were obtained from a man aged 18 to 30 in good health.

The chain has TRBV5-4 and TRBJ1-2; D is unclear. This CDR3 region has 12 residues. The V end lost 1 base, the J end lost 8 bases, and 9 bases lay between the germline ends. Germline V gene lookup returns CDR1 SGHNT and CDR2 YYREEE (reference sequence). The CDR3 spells CASSLMGWGYTF. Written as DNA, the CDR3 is TGTGCCAGCAGCTTGATGGGTTGGGGCTACACCTTC.

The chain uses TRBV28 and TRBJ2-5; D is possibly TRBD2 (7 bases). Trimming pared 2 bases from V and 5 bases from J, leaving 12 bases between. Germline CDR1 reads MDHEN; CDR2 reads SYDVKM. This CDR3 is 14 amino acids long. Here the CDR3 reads CASSLGGAEETQYF. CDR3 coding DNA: TGTGCCAGCAGTTTAGGGGGGGCCGAGGAGACCCAGTACTTC.

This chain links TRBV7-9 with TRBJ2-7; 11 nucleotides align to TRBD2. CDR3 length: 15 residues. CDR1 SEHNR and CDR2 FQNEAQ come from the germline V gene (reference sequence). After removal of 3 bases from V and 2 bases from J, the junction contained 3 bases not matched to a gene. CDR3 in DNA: TGTGCCAGCAGCTTTTTTAGCGGGAGGGCCTACGAGCAGTACTTC. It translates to CASSFFSGRAYEQYF.

This CDR3 reads CATSEGPYEQYF. The CDR3 region has the DNA TGTGCCACCAGCGAGGGCCCCTACGAGCAGTACTTC. The chain carries TRBV15 and TRBJ2-7, with D maybe TRBD2 (5 bases). CDR1 LNHNV and CDR2 YYDKDF come from the germline V gene (reference sequence). V lost 5 bases and J 2 bases, leaving 7 bases between the germline ends. This CDR3 region has 12 residues.

Here the CDR3 DNA reads TGCGCCAGCAGCTTGGGCAGATACTACGAGCAGTACTTC. Translation gives CASSLGRYYEQYF. The V call is TRBV5-1, the J call TRBJ2-7; D is unclear. Trimming took off 0 bases at V and 3 bases at J, with 7 bases between the two ends. Germline loops: CDR1 SGHRS, CDR2 YFSETQ. The CDR3 has 13 residues.

DNA of the CDR3: TGTGCCAGCAGCTTACCTTCCACTGAAGCTTTCTTT. It specifies CASSLPSTEAFF. This chain links TRBV7-9 with TRBJ1-1, with D unresolved. This CDR3 contains 12 residues. V gave up 2 bases and J gave up 4 bases, with 5 bases separating them. Germline-derived CDR1 and CDR2 are SEHNR and FQNEAQ (reference sequence).

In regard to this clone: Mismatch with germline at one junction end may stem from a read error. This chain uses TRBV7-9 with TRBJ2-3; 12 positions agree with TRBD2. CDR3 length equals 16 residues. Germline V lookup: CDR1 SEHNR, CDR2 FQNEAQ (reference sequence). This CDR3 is CASTLTSGGSTDTQYF. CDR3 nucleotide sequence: TGTGCCAGCACCTTAACTAGCGGGGGGAGCACAGATACGCAGTATTTT.

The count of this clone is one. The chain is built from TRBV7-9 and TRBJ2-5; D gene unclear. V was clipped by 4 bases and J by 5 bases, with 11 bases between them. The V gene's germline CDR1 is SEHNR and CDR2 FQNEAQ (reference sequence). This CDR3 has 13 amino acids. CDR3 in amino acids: CASSSPGGETQYF. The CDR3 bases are TGTGCCAGCAGCTCCCCGGGTGGGGAGACCCAGTACTTC. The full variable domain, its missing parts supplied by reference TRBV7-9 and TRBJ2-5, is DTGVSQNPRHKITKRGQNVTFRCDPISEHNRLYWYRQTLGQGPEFLTYFQNEAQLEKSRLLSDRFSAERPKGSFSTLEIQRTEQGDSAMYLCASSSPGGETQYFGPGTRLLVL.

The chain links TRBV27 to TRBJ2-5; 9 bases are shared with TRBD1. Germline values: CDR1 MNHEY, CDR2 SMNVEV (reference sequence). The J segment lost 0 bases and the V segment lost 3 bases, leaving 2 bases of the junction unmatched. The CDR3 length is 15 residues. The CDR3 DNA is TGTGCCAGCAGTTTGGGGACAGGGTACCAAGAGACCCAGTACTTC. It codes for CASSLGTGYQETQYF.

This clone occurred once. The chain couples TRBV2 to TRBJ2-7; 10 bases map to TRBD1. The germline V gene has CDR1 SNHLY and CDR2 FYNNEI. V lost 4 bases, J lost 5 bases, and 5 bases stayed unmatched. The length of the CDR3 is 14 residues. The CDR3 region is CASSGGTGVDEQYF. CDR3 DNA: TGTGCCAGCAGTGGTGGGACAGGGGTTGACGAGCAGTACTTC. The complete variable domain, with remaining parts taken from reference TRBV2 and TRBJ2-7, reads EPEVTQTPSHQVTQMGQEVILRCVPISNHLYFYWYRQILGQKVEFLVSFYNNEISEKSEIFDDQFSVERPDGSNFTLKIRSTKLEDSAMYFCASSGGTGVDEQYFGPGTRLTVT.

CDR3 coding DNA: TGTGCCAGCAGTCTCGGACCGGGAGAATCCGCGTATGGCTACACCTTC. Translated, it gives CASSLGPGESAYGYTF. The chain has TRBV27 and TRBJ1-2; no clear D gene. The germline V gene encodes CDR1 MNHEY and CDR2 SMNVEV (reference sequence). The CDR3 runs to 16 residues. V was clipped by 5 bases and J by 5 bases, with 21 bases between them.

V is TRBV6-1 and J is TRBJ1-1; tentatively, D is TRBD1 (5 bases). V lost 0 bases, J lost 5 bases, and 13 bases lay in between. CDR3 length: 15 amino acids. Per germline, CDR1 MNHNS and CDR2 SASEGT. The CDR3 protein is CASSEAVTGWTEAFF. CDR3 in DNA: TGTGCCAGCAGTGAAGCGGTTACAGGTTGGACTGAAGCTTTCTTT.

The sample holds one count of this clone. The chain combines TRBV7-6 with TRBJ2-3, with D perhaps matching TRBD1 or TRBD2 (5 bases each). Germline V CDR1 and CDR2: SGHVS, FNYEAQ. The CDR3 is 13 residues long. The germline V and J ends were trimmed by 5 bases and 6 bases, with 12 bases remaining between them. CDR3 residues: CASSPTWGDTQYF. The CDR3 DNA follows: TGTGCCAGCAGCCCAACTTGGGGGGATACGCAGTATTTT.

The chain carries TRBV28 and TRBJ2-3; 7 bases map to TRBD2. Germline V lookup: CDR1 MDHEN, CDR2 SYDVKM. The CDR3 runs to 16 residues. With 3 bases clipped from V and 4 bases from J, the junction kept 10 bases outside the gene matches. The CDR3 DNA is TGTGCCAGCAGTTTGGGCCGGGGGGAACAGGCAGATACGCAGTATTTT. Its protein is CASSLGRGEQADTQYF.

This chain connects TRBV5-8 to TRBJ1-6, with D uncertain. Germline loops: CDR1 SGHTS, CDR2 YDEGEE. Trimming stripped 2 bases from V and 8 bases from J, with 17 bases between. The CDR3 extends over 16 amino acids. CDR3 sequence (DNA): TGTGCCAGCAGCTTTCCGTCCGAGCCCCACTATTCACCCCTCCACTTT. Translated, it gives CASSFPSEPHYSPLHF. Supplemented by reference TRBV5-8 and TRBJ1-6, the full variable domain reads EAGVTQSPTHLIKTRGQQATLRCSPISGHTSVYWYQQALGLGLQFLLWYDEGEERNRGNFPPRFSGRQFPNYSSELNVNALELEDSALYLCASSFPSEPHYSPLHFGNGTRLTVT.

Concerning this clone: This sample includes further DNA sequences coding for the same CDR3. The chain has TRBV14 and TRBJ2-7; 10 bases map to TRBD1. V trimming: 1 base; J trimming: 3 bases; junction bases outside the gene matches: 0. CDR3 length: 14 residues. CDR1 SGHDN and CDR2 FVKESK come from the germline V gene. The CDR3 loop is CASSQGTGGYEQYF. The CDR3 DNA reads TGTGCCAGCAGCCAAGGGACAGGGGGCTACGAGCAGTACTTC.

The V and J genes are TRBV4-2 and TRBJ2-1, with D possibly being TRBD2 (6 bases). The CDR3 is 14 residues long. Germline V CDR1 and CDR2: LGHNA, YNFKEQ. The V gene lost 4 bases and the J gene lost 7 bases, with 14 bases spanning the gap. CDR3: CASSLGLLGNEQFF. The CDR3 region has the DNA TGTGCCAGCAGCCTGGGACTTTTGGGGAATGAGCAGTTCTTC.

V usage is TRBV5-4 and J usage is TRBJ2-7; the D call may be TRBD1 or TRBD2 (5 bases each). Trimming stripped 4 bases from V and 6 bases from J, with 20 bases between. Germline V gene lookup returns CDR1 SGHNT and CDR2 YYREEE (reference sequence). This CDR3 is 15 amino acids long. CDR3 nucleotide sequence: TGTGCCAGCAGCCCGAGGGGTAGCGAGCTATTCGAGCAGTACTTC. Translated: CASSPRGSELFEQYF.

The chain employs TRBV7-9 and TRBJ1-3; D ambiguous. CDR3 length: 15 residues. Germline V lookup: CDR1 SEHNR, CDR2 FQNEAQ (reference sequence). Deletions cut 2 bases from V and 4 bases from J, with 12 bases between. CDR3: CASSLRDDRGNTIYF. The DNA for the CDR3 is TGTGCCAGCAGCTTAAGAGACGACCGCGGAAACACCATATATTTT.